These T cell receptor beta chains were read from a single sample in a study of blood T cell repertoires in COVID-19. Clones were sequenced by immunoSEQ multiplex PCR, and TCRdb holds only the in-frame ones, with some missing. The sample contains 200,000 or so clones, 79% of which appear only once. The sequenced sample was peripheral blood. All receptors derive from a man in his sixties with active or convalescent COVID-19. The CDR3 runs from the conserved cysteine through the conserved F or W. Each record gives: J gene, V gene, D gene, clone size, CDR3 DNA, CDR3 protein. The D gene is left open where the match is weak. Only some rows state a clone size, as once, few, many or a class for expanded clones.

TRBJ2-2	TRBV7-2	-	-	TGTGCCAGCAGCTCCCTGCTATACACCGGGGAGCTGTTTTTT	CASSSLLYTGELFF
TRBJ2-7	TRBV11-2	-	-	TGTGCCAGCAGCTTGCAAGGGCGCCGCGGGGACTACGAGCAGTACTTC	CASSLQGRRGDYEQYF
TRBJ1-2	TRBV6-1	-	-	TGTGCCAGCCAAAGGTCAGGCCTCGGCTACACCTTC	CASQRSGLGYTF
TRBJ2-7	TRBV2	-	-	TGTGCCAGCAGAGAAATAAACTACGAGCAGTACTTC	CASREINYEQYF
TRBJ2-7	TRBV19	TRBD2	-	TGTGCCAGTAGTATGTTCGCGGGAGGTAACGAGCAGTACTTC	CASSMFAGGNEQYF
TRBJ2-3	TRBV28	TRBD1	-	TGTGCCAGCAGTTTAGACGGGACAGGGACAGATACGCAGTATTTT	CASSLDGTGTDTQYF
TRBJ2-5	TRBV3-1/TRBV3-2	-	once	TGTGCCAGCAGCCCGGATTATGGGGGCCAGACCCAGTACTTC	CASSPDYGGQTQYF
TRBJ2-7	TRBV5-5	TRBD2	-	TGTGCCAGCAGCCCGCGGGGGTCTAGCGGGAGGTACGAGCAGTACTTC	CASSPRGSSGRYEQYF
TRBJ2-3	TRBV29-1	TRBD2	once	TGCAGCGTTGAACACCTTGGTCCTAGCGGGATTAGCACAGATACGCAGTATTTT	CSVEHLGPSGISTDTQYF
TRBJ1-4	TRBV7-8	TRBD1	-	TGTGCCAGCAGCTTAGGGACAGGGTACGAAAAACTGTTTTTT	CASSLGTGYEKLFF
TRBJ2-3	TRBV19	-	-	TGTGCCAGTAGGGGGACTGCCAATACGCAGTATTTT	CASRGTANTQYF
TRBJ2-3	TRBV2	-	once	TGTGCCAGCAGTGAGCGTGAAGCTGATACGCAGTATTTT	CASSEREADTQYF
TRBJ2-3	TRBV9	-	-	TGTGCCAGCAGCGTAGGTGGGCAGTACACAGATACGCAGTATTTT	CASSVGGQYTDTQYF
TRBJ2-3	TRBV11-2	-	few	TGTGCCAGCAGCCCCCTGGATACGCAGTATTTT	CASSPLDTQYF
TRBJ2-1	TRBV7-2	TRBD2	-	TGTGCCAGCAGCTTACAGCGGGAGCGGGCTGGTGAGCAGTTCTTC	CASSLQRERAGEQFF
TRBJ2-2	TRBV7-9	-	-	TGTGCCAGCAGCCTTAGGCGGGACCTCCCAAGCACCGGGGAGCTGTTTTTT	CASSLRRDLPSTGELFF
TRBJ1-2	TRBV7-9	TRBD1	-	TGTGCCAGCAGCTTATGGGACAGGGGCAACTATGGCTACACCTTC	CASSLWDRGNYGYTF
TRBJ2-1	TRBV10-3	-	-	TGTGCCATCAGTGGGGTGACAATGAGCTCCTACAATGAGCAGTTCTTC	CAISGVTMSSYNEQFF
TRBJ1-1	TRBV5-6	-	many	TGTGCCAGCACCGATGCGGGTATGGCTGAAGCTTTCTTT	CASTDAGMAEAFF
TRBJ1-2	TRBV6-5	-	-	TGTGCCAGCAGTCCCGGGGGGCCGCGTTATGGCTACACCTTC	CASSPGGPRYGYTF
TRBJ1-2	TRBV7-2	TRBD1	-	TGTGCCAGCAGCGCCACCGGGACAGGTTATGGCTACACCTTC	CASSATGTGYGYTF
TRBJ2-2	TRBV7-9	TRBD2	few	TGTGCCAGCAGCTCTCAAGGGACTAGCGGAAACACCGGGGAGCTGTTTTTT	CASSSQGTSGNTGELFF
TRBJ2-5	TRBV2	TRBD2	once	TGTGCCAGCAGCCCCGGGACTAGCGGGAGGGCCGGTATAGAGACCCAGTACTTC	CASSPGTSGRAGIETQYF
TRBJ2-3	TRBV6-5	TRBD2	once	TGTGCCAGCAAGGGGGGGACTAGCGGGGAGAATACGCAGTATTTT	CASKGGTSGENTQYF
TRBJ2-1	TRBV28	TRBD2	-	TGTGCCAGCAGTTTATTACCCGGGACTAGCGGGAGCGATGAGCAGTTCTTC	CASSLLPGTSGSDEQFF
TRBJ2-2	TRBV7-9	-	-	TGTGCCAGCACCCGGGGTGCAGCGAACACCGGGGAGCTGTTTTTT	CASTRGAANTGELFF
TRBJ1-1	TRBV10-3	-	-	TGTGCCATCAGTTCTTCAGGGGTGACTGAAGCTTTCTTT	CAISSSGVTEAFF
TRBJ2-1	TRBV19	TRBD2	-	TGTGCCAGTAGTCCTAGCGGGAGGGCTGGAAATGAGCAGTTCTTC	CASSPSGRAGNEQFF
TRBJ1-1	TRBV5-6	-	-	TGTGCCAGCAGCTTAAACAGGGACACTGAAGCTTTCTTT	CASSLNRDTEAFF
TRBJ2-1	TRBV4-3	-	few	TGCGCCAGCAGCCAAGTCGCGGGAACATACAATGAGCAGTTCTTC	CASSQVAGTYNEQFF